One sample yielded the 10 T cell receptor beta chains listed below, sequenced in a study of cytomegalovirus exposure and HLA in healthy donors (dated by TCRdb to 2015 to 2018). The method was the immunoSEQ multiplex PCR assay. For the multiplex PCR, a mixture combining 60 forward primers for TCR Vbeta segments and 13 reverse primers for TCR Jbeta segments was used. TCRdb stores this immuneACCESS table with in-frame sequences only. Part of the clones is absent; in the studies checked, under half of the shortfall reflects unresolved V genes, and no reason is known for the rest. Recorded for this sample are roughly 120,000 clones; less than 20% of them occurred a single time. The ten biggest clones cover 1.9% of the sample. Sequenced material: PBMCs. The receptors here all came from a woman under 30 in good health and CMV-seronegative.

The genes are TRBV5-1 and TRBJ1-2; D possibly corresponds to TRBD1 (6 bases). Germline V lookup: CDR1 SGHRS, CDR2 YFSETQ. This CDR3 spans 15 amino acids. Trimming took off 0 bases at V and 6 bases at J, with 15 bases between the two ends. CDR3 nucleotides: TGCGCCAGCAGCTTGGAGGGGGAAATAGGGCATGGCTACACCTTC. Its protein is CASSLEGEIGHGYTF.

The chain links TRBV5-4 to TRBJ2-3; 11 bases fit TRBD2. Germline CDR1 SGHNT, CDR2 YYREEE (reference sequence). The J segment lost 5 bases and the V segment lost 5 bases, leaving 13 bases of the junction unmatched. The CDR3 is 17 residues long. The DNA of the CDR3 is TGTGCCAGCAGACGAGGGAAAGGACTAGCGGGTCAAGATACGCAGTATTTT. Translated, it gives CASRRGKGLAGQDTQYF.

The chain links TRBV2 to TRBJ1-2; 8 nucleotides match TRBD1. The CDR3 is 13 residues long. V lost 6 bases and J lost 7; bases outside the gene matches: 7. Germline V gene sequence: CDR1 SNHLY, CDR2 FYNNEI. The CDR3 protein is CASRQGGTGGYTF. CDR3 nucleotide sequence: TGTGCCAGCAGACAAGGGGGGACAGGTGGCTACACCTTC.

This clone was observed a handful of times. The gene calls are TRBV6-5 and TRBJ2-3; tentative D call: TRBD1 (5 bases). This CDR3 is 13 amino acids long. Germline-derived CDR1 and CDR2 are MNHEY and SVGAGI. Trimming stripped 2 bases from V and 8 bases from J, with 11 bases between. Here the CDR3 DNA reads TGTGCCAGCAGTTACGGGGCCCCAGGTACGCAGTATTTT. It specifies CASSYGAPGTQYF.

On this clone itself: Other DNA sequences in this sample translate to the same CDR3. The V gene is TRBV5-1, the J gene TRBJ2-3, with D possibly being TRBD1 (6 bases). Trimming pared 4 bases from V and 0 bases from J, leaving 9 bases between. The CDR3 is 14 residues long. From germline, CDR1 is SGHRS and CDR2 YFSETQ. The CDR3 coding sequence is TGCGCCAGCAGCCCTGGACAGAGCACAGATACGCAGTATTTT. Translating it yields CASSPGQSTDTQYF.

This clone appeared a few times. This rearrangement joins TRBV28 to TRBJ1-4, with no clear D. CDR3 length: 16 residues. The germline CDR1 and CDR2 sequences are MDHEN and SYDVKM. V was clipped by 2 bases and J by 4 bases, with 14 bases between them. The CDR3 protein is CASSLAGFGFNEKLFF. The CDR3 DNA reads TGTGCCAGCAGTTTAGCGGGTTTTGGGTTTAATGAAAAACTGTTTTTT.

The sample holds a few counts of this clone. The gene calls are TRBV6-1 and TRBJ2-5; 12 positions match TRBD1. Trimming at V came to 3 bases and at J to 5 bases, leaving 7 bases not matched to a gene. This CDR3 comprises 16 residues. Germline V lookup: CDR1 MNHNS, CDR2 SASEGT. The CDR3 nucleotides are TGTGCCAGCAGTGAGAGGGGACAGGGGGCAGGGGAGACCCAGTACTTC. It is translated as CASSERGQGAGETQYF.

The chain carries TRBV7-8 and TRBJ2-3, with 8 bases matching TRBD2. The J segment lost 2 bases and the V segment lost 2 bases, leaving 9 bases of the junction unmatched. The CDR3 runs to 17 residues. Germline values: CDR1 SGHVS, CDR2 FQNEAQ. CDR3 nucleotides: TGTGCCAGCAGCTTACTGTTCGGGGGGGGTCTCACAGATACGCAGTATTTT. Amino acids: CASSLLFGGGLTDTQYF.

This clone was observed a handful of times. The chain's CDR3 is CASRAAANEQFF. The CDR3, as DNA: TGTGCCAGCAGGGCGGCGGCCAATGAGCAGTTCTTC. This chain uses TRBV25-1 with TRBJ2-1; D not resolved. The length of the CDR3 is 12 residues. CDR1 is MGHDK and CDR2 is SYGVNS in the germline V gene. Trimming took off 6 bases at V and 6 bases at J, with 9 bases between the two ends.

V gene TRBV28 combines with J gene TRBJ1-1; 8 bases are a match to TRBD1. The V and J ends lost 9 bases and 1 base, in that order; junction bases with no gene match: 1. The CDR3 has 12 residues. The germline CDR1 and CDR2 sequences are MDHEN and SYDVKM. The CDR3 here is CASQGANTEAFF. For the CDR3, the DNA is TGTGCCAGTCAGGGGGCGAACACTGAAGCTTTCTTT.